This entry features one T cell receptor (beta chain) sequence. This entry is derived from a study of siplizumab effects on memory and regulatory T cells. This CDR3 is built from 14 residues. Germline assignment: CDR1 SNHLY and CDR2 FYNNEI. Trimming took off 6 bases at V and 5 bases at J, with 16 bases between the two ends. Repertoires were generated with immunoSEQ multiplex PCR, while TCRdb's copy carries only in-frame clones and drops some. The sample has roughly 100,000 clones, around 95% seen once; the top ten hold around 0.029%. The rearrangement joins TRBV2 to TRBJ2-5, with D perhaps TRBD2 (6 bases). Sequenced: naive CD4+ T cells sorted from blood. The TCR comes from a human donor in good health. CDR3 DNA: TGTGCCAGCAGCGAGACTAGACAAGGGGAGACCCAGTACTTC. This translates into CASSETRQGETQYF.